This TCR beta chain was captured in a study of blood T cell repertoires in COVID-19. Across the study: Samples of COVID-19 (acute and convalescent) were obtained from the United States, Italy and Spain. PBMCs, B-cell-depleted T cells, or T cells were the source of the cDNA or gDNA that made up the material.

Germline V lookup: CDR1 LNHDA, CDR2 SQIVND (reference sequence). This CDR3 contains 13 residues. With V trimmed by 10 bases and J by 4 bases, 7 bases remained unmatched. As processed by the authors: Counts of nucleated cells, estimated from reference gene primer amplification, were obtained. TCRdb's copy holds only in-frame clones and misses some; the assay was immunoSEQ multiplex PCR. Clonal size and the V and J genes are those of that table, whereas D and trimming came from the DNA. The sample includes under 250,000 clones, around nine tenths seen only once; the top ten take around 1.5%. The gene calls are TRBV19 and TRBJ2-1; 7 nucleotides agree with TRBD2. The TCR sequence derives from a woman aged 60-70 years who had recovered from COVID-19. The source material was peripheral blood. DNA for the CDR3: TGTGCCACCTCAGGGAGGGGATACAATGAGCAGTTCTTC. It specifies CATSGRGYNEQFF.